This TCR beta chain was profiled in a study of vaccination and CD4 T cells after COVID-19. Overall study context: Two of the convalescents were Hispanic, and convalescents were six males and four females. Stimulation of cells relied on overlapping spike peptides derived from SARS-CoV-2, HCoV-NL63, HCoV-OC43 and HCoV-229E. Overall study results and limits: Convalescent patients' vaccine-specific clones were spike mono-reactive in 304 of 307 cases.

The Oncomine TCR Beta short-read assay was what sequenced the DNA obtained from cultured CD4+ T cells. TCRdb reprocessed the PCR reads via MiXCR and lists one record per CDR3 protein. The repertoire holds about 18,000 distinct CDR3 sequences, with approximately 40% as singletons. Germline V gives CDR1 SGHTA, CDR2 FQGNSA. With 5 bases clipped from V and 9 bases from J, the junction kept 11 bases outside the gene matches. The CDR3 is 15 amino acids. Stated treatment: roughly 10-day PBMC culture with coronavirus spike peptide pools or control peptides (ViraFEST assay). Both day 3 and day 7 involved replacing half of the medium with fresh IL-2 medium. This clonotype has a handful of counts. Its specificity is not known.

The chain links TRBV7-2 to TRBJ1-5, with 9 bases matching TRBD1. Specimen: CD4+ T cells from blood, cultured in vitro, collected before SARS-CoV-2 vaccination. The TCR was taken from a human donor who had recovered from COVID-19. The CDR3 region is CASSPRTGALGPQHF. CDR3 DNA sequence: TGTGCCAGCAGCCCGCGGACAGGGGCCTTGGGGCCCCAGCATTTT.